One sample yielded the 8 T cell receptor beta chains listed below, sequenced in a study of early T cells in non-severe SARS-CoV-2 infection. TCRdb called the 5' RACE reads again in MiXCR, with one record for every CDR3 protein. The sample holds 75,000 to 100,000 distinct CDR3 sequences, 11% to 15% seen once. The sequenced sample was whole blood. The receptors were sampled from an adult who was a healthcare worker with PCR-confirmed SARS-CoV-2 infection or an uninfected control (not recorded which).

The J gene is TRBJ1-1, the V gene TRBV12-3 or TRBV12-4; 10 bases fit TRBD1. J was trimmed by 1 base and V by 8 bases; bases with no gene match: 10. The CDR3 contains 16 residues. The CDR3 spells CASGTGVRFGNTEAFF. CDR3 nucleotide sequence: TGTGCCAGCGGGACAGGGGTTAGGTTTGGGAACACTGAAGCTTTCTTT.

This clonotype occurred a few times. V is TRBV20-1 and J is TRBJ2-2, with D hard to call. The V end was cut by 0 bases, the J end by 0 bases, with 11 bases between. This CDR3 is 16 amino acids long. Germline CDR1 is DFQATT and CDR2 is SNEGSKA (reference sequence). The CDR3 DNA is TGCAGTGCTAGAGATCTGAGACGGGCGAACACCGGGGAGCTGTTTTTT. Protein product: CSARDLRRANTGELFF.

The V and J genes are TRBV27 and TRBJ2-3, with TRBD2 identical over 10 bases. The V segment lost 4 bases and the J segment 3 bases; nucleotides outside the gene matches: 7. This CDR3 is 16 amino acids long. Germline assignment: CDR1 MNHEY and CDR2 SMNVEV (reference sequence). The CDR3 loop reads CASSSLRSGGTDTQYF. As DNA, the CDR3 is TGTGCCAGCAGTTCCCTTCGTAGCGGGGGGACAGATACGCAGTATTTT.

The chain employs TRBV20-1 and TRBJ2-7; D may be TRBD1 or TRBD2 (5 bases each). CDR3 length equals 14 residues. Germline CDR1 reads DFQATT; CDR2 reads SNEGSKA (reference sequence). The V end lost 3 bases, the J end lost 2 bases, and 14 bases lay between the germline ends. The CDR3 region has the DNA TGCAGTGCTAGGTTGGGACGGAGTACCTACGAGCAGTACTTC. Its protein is CSARLGRSTYEQYF.

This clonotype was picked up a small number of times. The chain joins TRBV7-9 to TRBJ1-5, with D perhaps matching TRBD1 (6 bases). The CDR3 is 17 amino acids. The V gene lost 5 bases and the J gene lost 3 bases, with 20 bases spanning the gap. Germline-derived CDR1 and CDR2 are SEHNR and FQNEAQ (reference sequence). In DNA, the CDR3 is TGTGCCAGCAGCCCCGGGGGATCGGGGGGCCTCAATCAGCCCCAGCATTTT. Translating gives CASSPGGSGGLNQPQHF.

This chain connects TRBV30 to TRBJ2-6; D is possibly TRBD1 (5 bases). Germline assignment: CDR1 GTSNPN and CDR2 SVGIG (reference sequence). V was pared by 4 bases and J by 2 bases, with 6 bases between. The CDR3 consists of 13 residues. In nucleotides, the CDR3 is TGTGCCTGGATGGGGCCTGGGGCCAACGTCCTGACTTTC. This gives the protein CAWMGPGANVLTF.

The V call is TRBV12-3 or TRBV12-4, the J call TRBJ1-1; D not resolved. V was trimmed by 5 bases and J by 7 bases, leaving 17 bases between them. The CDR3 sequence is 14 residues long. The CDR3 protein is CASSASGSRGEAFF. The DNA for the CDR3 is TGTGCCAGCAGTGCGTCGGGGTCGCGGGGTGAAGCTTTCTTT.

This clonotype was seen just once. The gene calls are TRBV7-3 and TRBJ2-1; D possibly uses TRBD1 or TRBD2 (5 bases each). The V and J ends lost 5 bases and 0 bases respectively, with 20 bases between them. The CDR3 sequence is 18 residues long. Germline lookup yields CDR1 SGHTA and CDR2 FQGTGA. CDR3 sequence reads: CASSPAGSRRSSYNEQFF. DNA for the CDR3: TGTGCCAGCAGCCCGGCAGGGAGCAGACGGAGCTCCTACAATGAGCAGTTCTTC.